This entry lists 12 T cell receptor beta chains sequenced from one sample in a study of cytomegalovirus exposure and HLA in healthy donors (dated by TCRdb to 2015 to 2018). Libraries were made using the immunoSEQ multiplex PCR assay. For the multiplex PCR, a mixture combining 60 forward primers for TCR Vbeta segments and 13 reverse primers for TCR Jbeta segments was used. TCRdb carries this immuneACCESS record with in-frame sequences only. Its versions omit some clonotypes, under half of them owing to an unresolved V gene in the studies checked, with the rest unexplained. The sample includes 150,000 to 200,000 clones, with roughly 74% observed a single time. Roughly 7.8% of the sample belongs to the ten largest clones. The source material was PBMCs. These receptor sequences come from a woman aged 40 to 55 in good health and CMV-seropositive.

This chain uses TRBV29-1 with TRBJ2-6; a possible D gene is TRBD2 (6 bases). This CDR3 is built from 14 residues. V lost 7 bases, J lost 1 base, and 11 bases lay in between. Germline V lookup: CDR1 SQVTM, CDR2 ANQGSEA. The CDR3 reads CSASSGSGANVLTF. The CDR3 region has the DNA TGCAGCGCTAGCAGCGGGTCTGGGGCCAACGTCCTGACTTTC.

This clone was recorded a few times. The chain links TRBV5-6 to TRBJ1-5; D may be TRBD1 (6 bases). The germline gives CDR1 SGHDT, CDR2 YYEEEE. Trimming removed 2 bases at V and 4 bases at J, with 10 bases between. The CDR3 runs to 14 residues. The CDR3 DNA follows: TGTGCCAGCAGCTTATATAGGGGGAATCAGCCCCAGCATTTT. This gives the protein CASSLYRGNQPQHF. The whole variable domain, remainder taken from reference TRBV5-6 and TRBJ1-5, is DAGVTQSPTHLIKTRGQQVTLRCSPKSGHDTVSWYQQALGQGPQFIFQYYEEEERQRGNFPDRFSGHQFPNYSSELNVNALLLGDSALYLCASSLYRGNQPQHFGDGTRLSIL.

The chain employs TRBV27 and TRBJ2-5, with D unresolved. Germline V gene sequence: CDR1 MNHEY, CDR2 SMNVEV (reference sequence). The length of the CDR3 is 13 residues. The V end lost 5 bases, the J end lost 4 bases, and 11 bases lay between the germline ends. CDR3 nucleotide sequence: TGTGCCAGCAGTCCCCGTTCTATAGAGACCCAGTACTTC. Its protein is CASSPRSIETQYF.

V gene TRBV19 combines with J gene TRBJ2-7; the match to TRBD1 covers 9 bases. CDR1 is LNHDA and CDR2 is SQIVND in the germline V gene (reference sequence). This CDR3 comprises 15 residues. V lost 5 bases to trimming and J lost 6 bases; unmatched junction nucleotides: 11. Here the CDR3 reads CASSGSGTGFAEQYF. The DNA for the CDR3 is TGTGCCAGTAGTGGTTCCGGGACAGGGTTTGCCGAGCAGTACTTC.

This chain links TRBV28 with TRBJ2-3, with D unclear. The CDR3 has 12 residues. V lost 6 bases and J lost 2, with 6 bases in between. Germline CDR1 MDHEN, CDR2 SYDVKM. The CDR3 bases are TGTGCCAGCAGCGACAACACAGATACGCAGTATTTT. Residues: CASSDNTDTQYF.

A remark on this clone: A read error may account for a junction end that differs from germline. V usage is TRBV4-3 and J usage is TRBJ1-2, with D tentatively TRBD1 (5 bases). The CDR3 totals 15 residues. CDR1 and CDR2 from the germline V gene are LGHNA and YSLEER. CDR3 loop: CASSLRMGRDYGYTF. The CDR3 DNA reads TGCGCCAGCAGCCTACGTATGGGGAGGGACTACGGCTACACCTTC.

This clone appeared once. The chain uses TRBV7-3 and TRBJ2-7; tentative D call: TRBD2 (5 bases). Trimming took off 5 bases at V and 3 bases at J, with 11 bases between the two ends. This CDR3 region has 13 residues. Looked up from germline, CDR1 is SGHTA and CDR2 is FQGTGA. CDR3 nucleotide sequence: TGTGCCAGCAGCCTTGGACTCAACTACGAGCAGTACTTC. This translates into CASSLGLNYEQYF.

This clone was observed once. This chain connects TRBV6-5 to TRBJ2-3, with 7 bases lining up with TRBD2. After removal of 7 bases from V and 2 bases from J, the junction contained 6 bases not matched to a gene. CDR1 MNHEY and CDR2 SVGAGI come from the germline V gene. This CDR3 has 14 residues. CDR3 DNA: TGTGCCAGCACGGGCAGCGGGGACACAGATACGCAGTATTTT. Translating it yields CASTGSGDTDTQYF.

The rearrangement uses TRBV7-2 and TRBJ2-2; 10 bases are a match to TRBD2. J was trimmed by 4 bases and V by 5 bases; bases with no gene match: 10. Germline V gene sequence: CDR1 SGHTA, CDR2 FQGNSA. This CDR3 has 17 amino acids. CDR3 sequence (DNA): TGTGCCAGCAGCAAGGGGGATCTAGCGGGAGTCACCGGGGAGCTGTTTTTT. Translated: CASSKGDLAGVTGELFF.

This clone was picked up one time. A junction end diverges from the germline sequence, so it may reflect a read error. Other nucleotide sequences in the sample specify the same CDR3. Here the CDR3 reads CASRLGQGDYGYTF. The CDR3 DNA follows: TGCGCCAGCAGGCTGGGACAGGGAGACTATGGCTACACCTTC. The chain links TRBV2 to TRBJ1-2, with 9 bases fitting TRBD1. Germline V gene data show CDR1 as SNHLY and CDR2 as FYNNEI. This CDR3 region has 14 residues.

The chain uses TRBV9 and TRBJ1-1, with TRBD1 matching over 7 bases. CDR3 length equals 14 residues. V lost 3 bases, J lost 5 bases, and 7 bases stayed unmatched. The germline V gene encodes CDR1 SGDLS and CDR2 YYNGEE. As DNA, the CDR3 is TGTGCCAGCAGCGCGCGACAGGGAGGAACTGAAGCTTTCTTT. As protein: CASSARQGGTEAFF.

Only one count was recorded for this clone. The V gene is TRBV5-4, the J gene TRBJ2-3; tentative D call: TRBD1 (6 bases). The CDR3 sequence is 17 residues long. Trimming removed 7 bases at V and 0 bases at J, with 21 bases between. Germline-derived CDR1 and CDR2 are SGHNT and YYREEE (reference sequence). The CDR3 DNA follows: TGTGCCAGCGTCCGCCCCACAGGGCCCTTTAGCACAGATACGCAGTATTTT. This gives the protein CASVRPTGPFSTDTQYF. Filled out from reference TRBV5-4 and TRBJ2-3, the complete variable domain reads ETGVTQSPTHLIKTRGQQVTLRCSSQSGHNTVSWYQQALGQGPQFIFQYYREEENGRGNFPPRFSGLQFPNYSSELNVNALELDDSALYLCASVRPTGPFSTDTQYFGPGTRLTVL.